These 27 T cell receptor beta chains were sequenced from one sample in a study of T cells expressing NK-cell markers. TCRdb reprocessed the 5' RACE reads and reports one entry per CDR3 protein, with no DNA. Seen in this sample are some 500,000 distinct CDR3 sequences; the ten most common clones hold under 1.5%. What was sequenced was blood T cells: a sorted CD56 or NKG2C T cell subset, CD4+ or CD8+ T cells, or bulk PBMC T cells (not recorded which). Source of these receptors: a woman in her fifties or sixties in good health.

The rearrangement joins TRBV12-5 to TRBJ2-1; TCRdb's D call, TRBD1, is unchecked because there is no DNA. This CDR3 region has 15 residues. Looked up from germline, CDR1 is LGHNT and CDR2 is FRNRAP. CDR3 loop: CASALRGQGAREQFF.

The chain has TRBV12-3 or TRBV12-4 and TRBJ1-1; the D gene TCRdb calls, TRBD1, cannot be checked with no DNA. This CDR3 is built from 13 residues. CDR3 sequence reads: CASSDSLLLSAFF.

The V gene is TRBV5-1, the J gene TRBJ1-1; TCRdb returns TRBD1, unconfirmable since there is no DNA. Germline V gene lookup returns CDR1 SGHRS and CDR2 YFSETQ. The CDR3 consists of 15 residues. CDR3 loop: CASSARQGGNTEAFF. Filled out from reference TRBV5-1 and TRBJ1-1, the complete variable domain reads KAGVTQTPRYLIKTRGQQVTLSCSPISGHRSVSWYQQTPGQGLQFLFEYFSETQRNKGNFPGRFSGRQFSNSRSEMNVSTLELGDSALYLCASSARQGGNTEAFFGQGTRLTVV.

The CDR3 sequence is CASSYYRGKLNEQFF. The gene calls are TRBV6-5 and TRBJ2-1; TCRdb calls TRBD1, which cannot be checked without DNA. Germline loops: CDR1 MNHEY, CDR2 SVGAGI. The CDR3 extends over 15 amino acids.

J is TRBJ1-5 and V is TRBV6-1; TCRdb's D call, TRBD1, is unchecked because there is no DNA. Germline V gene lookup returns CDR1 MNHNS and CDR2 SASEGT. The CDR3 covers 13 residues. The CDR3 loop reads CAARTGPNQPQHF.

The chain couples TRBV18 to TRBJ2-4; the TCRdb D gene call, TRBD1, has no DNA to confirm it. CDR1 and CDR2 from the germline V gene are KGHSH and LQKENI. This CDR3 has 12 amino acids. This chain's CDR3 is CASSPTGREWYF. The full variable domain, in which reference TRBV18 and TRBJ2-4 provide the parts outside the CDR3, is NAGVMQNPRHLVRRRGQEARLRCSPMKGHSHVYWYRQLPEEGLKFMVYLQKENIIDESGMPKERFSAEFPKEGPSILRIQQVVRGDSAAYFCASSPTGREWYFGAGTRLSVL.

The chain joins TRBV27 to TRBJ2-3; the TCRdb call, TRBD1, lacks DNA for checking. This CDR3 region has 11 residues. CDR1 is MNHEY and CDR2 is SMNVEV in the germline V gene (reference sequence). The CDR3 region is CASQKAHTQYF.

The genes are TRBV29-1 and TRBJ2-2; the TCRdb D gene call, TRBD1, has no DNA to confirm it. The CDR3 covers 14 residues. CDR1 is SQVTM, CDR2 ANQGSEA, per germline. This chain's CDR3 is CSAVLGVATGELFF.

This sequence joins TRBV20-1 and TRBJ1-6; TCRdb's assignment of TRBD1 cannot be checked, as there is no DNA. The germline gives CDR1 DFQATT, CDR2 SNEGSKA (reference sequence). The CDR3 has 13 amino acids. CDR3: CSARRDNNSPLHF.

This rearrangement joins TRBV11-2 to TRBJ2-1. The CDR3 consists of 13 residues. Per the germline V gene, CDR1 is SGHAT and CDR2 is FQNNGV. The CDR3 protein is CASSQRLDNEQFF.

V is TRBV5-1 and J is TRBJ1-5; TCRdb calls TRBD1, which cannot be checked without DNA. The CDR3 has 15 amino acids. Germline CDR1 and CDR2: SGHRS and YFSETQ. The CDR3 here is CASSLEGGKNQPQHF.

The chain links TRBV20-1 to TRBJ2-4; the TCRdb D gene call, TRBD1, has no DNA to confirm it. The CDR3 consists of 13 residues. Germline CDR1 and CDR2: DFQATT and SNEGSKA (reference sequence). The CDR3 sequence: CSARQGQGNIQYF.

The genes are TRBV9 and TRBJ1-1; TCRdb's D call of TRBD1 is untestable without DNA. This CDR3 is 14 amino acids long. Germline CDR1 SGDLS, CDR2 YYNGEE. CDR3 loop: CASSAPIPGTEAFF.

The rearrangement links TRBV5-1 to TRBJ1-2; TCRdb designates TRBD1, a call that cannot be tested without DNA. Germline V CDR1 and CDR2: SGHRS, YFSETQ. The length of the CDR3 is 15 residues. CDR3 in amino acids: CASSTRGNANYGYTF.

The chain joins TRBV10-2 to TRBJ2-2; the TCRdb call, TRBD1, lacks DNA for checking. Germline values: CDR1 WSHSY, CDR2 SAAADI. The CDR3 runs to 15 residues. The CDR3 sequence: CASVARTGNPGELFF.

This chain links TRBV29-1 with TRBJ1-1; the D call of TRBD1 rests on TCRdb alone, since no DNA is present to check it. The CDR3 sequence is 13 residues long. Per the germline V gene, CDR1 is SQVTM and CDR2 is ANQGSEA. The CDR3 sequence is CSVSGQGRTEAFF.

The CDR3 protein is CASSSVARETQYF. This chain uses TRBV7-2 with TRBJ2-5. The germline gives CDR1 SGHTA, CDR2 FQGNSA. This CDR3 spans 13 amino acids.

This chain links TRBV5-1 with TRBJ2-1; absent DNA, TCRdb's TRBD2 call cannot be checked. The CDR3 is 19 residues long. Germline V CDR1 and CDR2: SGHRS, YFSETQ. The CDR3 reads CASSLERGRGPSSYNEQFF. Supplemented by reference TRBV5-1 and TRBJ2-1, the full variable domain reads KAGVTQTPRYLIKTRGQQVTLSCSPISGHRSVSWYQQTPGQGLQFLFEYFSETQRNKGNFPGRFSGRQFSNSRSEMNVSTLELGDSALYLCASSLERGRGPSSYNEQFFGPGTRLTVL.

J is TRBJ2-7 and V is TRBV12-3 or TRBV12-4; TCRdb indicates TRBD2, and absent DNA this call remains unverified. The CDR3 runs to 15 residues. CDR3 residues: CASSGAGGFVYEQYF.

V and J are TRBV20-1 and TRBJ2-3; without DNA, the TCRdb call of TRBD2 cannot be checked. Germline V gene lookup returns CDR1 DFQATT and CDR2 SNEGSKA (reference sequence). The CDR3 runs to 17 residues. The CDR3 protein is CSAKRAGGPKSTDTQYF.

V usage is TRBV29-1 and J usage is TRBJ1-4; TCRdb outputs TRBD1, but without DNA this stays unchecked. Looked up from germline, CDR1 is SQVTM and CDR2 is ANQGSEA. There are 15 residues in the CDR3. The CDR3 is CSVQPDSSLGGKLFF.

The rearrangement uses TRBV19 and TRBJ1-3; TCRdb calls TRBD1, which cannot be checked without DNA. The CDR3 sequence is 15 residues long. CDR1 is LNHDA and CDR2 is SQIVND in the germline V gene (reference sequence). The chain's CDR3 is CASRPGQPSGNTIYF.

Here the CDR3 reads CASTPWRTGELFF. V gene TRBV11-1 combines with J gene TRBJ2-2. This CDR3 is built from 13 residues. CDR1 is SGHAT and CDR2 is FQDESV in the germline V gene (reference sequence).

The chain has TRBV11-2 and TRBJ2-1; with no DNA, the TCRdb D assignment of TRBD2 cannot be verified. The germline V gene has CDR1 SGHAT and CDR2 FQNNGV. The CDR3 consists of 13 residues. The CDR3 spells CASGGLRHNEQFF.

The chain recombines TRBV11-2 with TRBJ1-1. This CDR3 contains 13 residues. Germline V gives CDR1 SGHAT, CDR2 FQNNGV. The CDR3 loop is CASSVERSTEAFF.

This chain joins TRBV5-4 and TRBJ2-3. The CDR3 loop spans 13 amino acids. Germline assignment: CDR1 SGHNT and CDR2 YYREEE (reference sequence). The chain's CDR3 is CASSLPWGDTQYF.

The V call is TRBV5-6, the J call TRBJ2-3; lacking DNA, the TRBD2 call made by TCRdb goes unchecked. Looked up from germline, CDR1 is SGHDT and CDR2 is YYEEEE. This CDR3 contains 13 residues. The CDR3 loop is CASSWGGGLVPYF.